This T cell receptor (beta chain) was sequenced in a study of blood T cell repertoires in COVID-19. Germline V gene data show CDR1 as SEHNR and CDR2 as FQNEAQ (reference sequence). The V gene lost 2 bases and the J gene lost 5 bases, with 7 bases spanning the gap. This CDR3 is 14 amino acids long. Assay: immunoSEQ multiplex PCR; the TCRdb copy retains only in-frame clones and omits some. The sample holds approximately 74,000 clones, approximately 80% seen once. Comment on this clone: Other DNA variants within this sample encode the same CDR3.

The genes are TRBV7-9 and TRBJ1-6, with D possibly being TRBD1 (5 bases). Sequencing input: peripheral blood. The TCR originated in a man older than 75 with active or convalescent COVID-19. The CDR3 is CASSLIQDNSPLHF. CDR3 coding DNA: TGTGCCAGCAGCTTAATACAGGATAATTCACCCCTCCACTTT. The full variable domain, in which reference TRBV7-9 and TRBJ1-6 provide the parts outside the CDR3, is DTGVSQNPRHKITKRGQNVTFRCDPISEHNRLYWYRQTLGQGPEFLTYFQNEAQLEKSRLLSDRFSAERPKGSFSTLEIQRTEQGDSAMYLCASSLIQDNSPLHFGNGTRLTVT.